Listed here are 15 T cell receptor beta chains from one sample, sequenced in a study of monozygotic twins with inflammatory bowel disease. TCRdb re-called the 5' RACE reads; one entry per CDR3 protein, DNA not given. The sample totals 110,000 or so distinct CDR3 sequences. Sequencing used blood. All receptors derive from a human donor with ulcerative colitis or Crohn's disease, or a healthy co-twin of an affected twin (not recorded which).

CDR3 amino acids: CASSLVTAQAGTQYF. The chain carries TRBV7-2 and TRBJ2-3; as DNA is missing, the TRBD2 call by TCRdb cannot be tested. The germline CDR1 and CDR2 sequences are SGHTA and FQGNSA. CDR3 size: 15 residues.

The gene calls are TRBV7-2 and TRBJ2-2; with no DNA, the TCRdb D assignment of TRBD2 cannot be verified. Germline CDR1 reads SGHTA; CDR2 reads FQGNSA. The CDR3 extends over 16 amino acids. CDR3 region: CASSLAGGTNTGELFF. The full variable domain, its missing parts supplied by reference TRBV7-2 and TRBJ2-2, is GAGVSQSPSNKVTEKGKDVELRCDPISGHTALYWYRQSLGQGLEFLIYFQGNSAPDKSGLPSDRFSAERTGGSVSTLTIQRTQQEDSAVYLCASSLAGGTNTGELFFGEGSRLTVL.

The rearrangement joins TRBV4-3 to TRBJ2-4; lacking DNA, the TRBD2 call made by TCRdb goes unchecked. Per the germline V gene, CDR1 is LGHNA and CDR2 is YSLEER. This CDR3 contains 17 residues. The CDR3 loop is CASSQELTSGSPSHKYF.

The V and J genes are TRBV6-1 and TRBJ2-3; the D call from TCRdb, TRBD1, cannot be confirmed without DNA. The CDR3 contains 15 residues. The germline V gene encodes CDR1 MNHNS and CDR2 SASEGT. The CDR3 spells CASSEGGVEADTQYF.

The V and J genes are TRBV20-1 and TRBJ1-2. This CDR3 comprises 12 residues. Germline assignment: CDR1 DFQATT and CDR2 SNEGSKA (reference sequence). CDR3 sequence reads: CSARQHNYGYTF.

The rearrangement uses TRBV12-3 or TRBV12-4 and TRBJ2-7. This CDR3 region has 11 residues. The CDR3 spells CASSYYYEQYF.

This chain uses TRBV4-3 with TRBJ1-4. Germline CDR1 reads LGHNA; CDR2 reads YSLEER. The CDR3 runs 14 residues. The CDR3 sequence: CASSQDTVNEKLFF.

The chain joins TRBV27 to TRBJ1-5; the D call of TRBD1 rests on TCRdb alone, since no DNA is present to check it. There are 15 residues in the CDR3. Germline V gene sequence: CDR1 MNHEY, CDR2 SMNVEV (reference sequence). CDR3 residues: CASSRDRGGNQPQHF.

This chain uses TRBV29-1 with TRBJ1-2; TCRdb names TRBD1, which stays unverified in the absence of DNA. This CDR3 region has 11 residues. CDR1 SQVTM and CDR2 ANQGSEA come from the germline V gene. CDR3 amino acids: CSVSVPGGYTF. The full variable domain, with the rest looked up from reference TRBV29-1 and TRBJ1-2, is SAVISQKPSRDICQRGTSLTIQCQVDSQVTMMFWYRQQPGQSLTLIATANQGSEATYESGFVIDKFPISRPNLTFSTLTVSNMSPEDSSIYLCSVSVPGGYTFGSGTRLTVV.

J is TRBJ2-1 and V is TRBV7-9. The germline gives CDR1 SEHNR, CDR2 FQNEAQ (reference sequence). The CDR3 covers 12 residues. The CDR3 sequence: CASSLSGDEQFF.

The V call is TRBV13, the J call TRBJ2-2; as DNA is missing, the TRBD2 call by TCRdb cannot be tested. This CDR3 has 16 residues. Germline V gene sequence: CDR1 PRHDT, CDR2 FYEKMQ (reference sequence). CDR3 region: CASSQRGRARTGELFF.

J is TRBJ2-1 and V is TRBV5-1; no DNA is available, so the TRBD1 call from TCRdb remains unchecked. CDR3 length: 16 residues. Germline CDR1 SGHRS, CDR2 YFSETQ. The chain's CDR3 is CASSLGPGQGLDEQFF.

The J gene is TRBJ2-6, the V gene TRBV7-2. Germline V gene data show CDR1 as SGHTA and CDR2 as FQGNSA. CDR3 length: 14 amino acids. CDR3 region: CASSLAYGANVLTF. The whole variable domain, remainder taken from reference TRBV7-2 and TRBJ2-6, is GAGVSQSPSNKVTEKGKDVELRCDPISGHTALYWYRQSLGQGLEFLIYFQGNSAPDKSGLPSDRFSAERTGGSVSTLTIQRTQQEDSAVYLCASSLAYGANVLTFGAGSRLTVL.

This sequence joins TRBV6-2 or TRBV6-3 and TRBJ2-1; the D call of TRBD2 rests on TCRdb alone, since no DNA is present to check it. The CDR3 runs 14 residues. From germline, CDR1 is MNHEY and CDR2 SVGEGT. The CDR3 region is CASVREGRGDEQFF.

V usage is TRBV24-1 and J usage is TRBJ1-5; without DNA, the TCRdb call of TRBD1 cannot be checked. Germline CDR1 and CDR2: KGHDR and SFDVKD. The CDR3 contains 15 residues. CDR3 amino acids: CATSAPTGGGQPQHF.